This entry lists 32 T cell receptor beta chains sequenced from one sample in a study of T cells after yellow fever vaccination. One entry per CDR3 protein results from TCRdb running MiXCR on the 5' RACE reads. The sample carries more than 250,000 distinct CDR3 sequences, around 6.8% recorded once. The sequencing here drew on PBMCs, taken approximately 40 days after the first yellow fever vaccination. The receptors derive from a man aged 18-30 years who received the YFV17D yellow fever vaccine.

The CDR3 here is CASSLRGESSPLHF. In DNA, the CDR3 is TGCGCCAGCAGCTTGCGGGGGGAAAGTTCACCCCTCCACTTT. The chain has TRBV5-1 and TRBJ1-6, with D possibly matching TRBD1 (5 bases). CDR1 is SGHRS and CDR2 is YFSETQ in the germline V gene. Between the trimmed V and J ends, which lost 1 base and 9 bases, there was a span of 11 bases. CDR3 size: 14 residues.

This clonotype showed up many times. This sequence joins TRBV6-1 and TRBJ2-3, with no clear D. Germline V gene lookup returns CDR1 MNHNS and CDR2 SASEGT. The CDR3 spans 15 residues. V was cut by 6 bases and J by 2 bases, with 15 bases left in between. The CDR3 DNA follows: TGTGCCAGCAGATTCCGGGCCTTCCCCACAGATACGCAGTATTTT. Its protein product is CASRFRAFPTDTQYF.

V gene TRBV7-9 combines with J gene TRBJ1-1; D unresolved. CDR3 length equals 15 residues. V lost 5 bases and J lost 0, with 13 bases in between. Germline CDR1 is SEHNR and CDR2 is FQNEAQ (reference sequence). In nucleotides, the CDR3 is TGTGCCAGCAGCGGGTCGACGAACATGAACACTGAAGCTTTCTTT. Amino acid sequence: CASSGSTNMNTEAFF.

DNA of the CDR3: TGTGCCAGCAGCCAAACTAGCGGTGTCTACGAGCAGTACTTC. Translating it yields CASSQTSGVYEQYF. V is TRBV3-1 and J is TRBJ2-7; 8 positions agree with TRBD2. Germline CDR1 reads LGHDT; CDR2 reads YNNKEL (reference sequence). This CDR3 region has 14 residues. Germline trimming cut 2 bases from V and 3 bases from J; bases unmatched to any gene: 3.

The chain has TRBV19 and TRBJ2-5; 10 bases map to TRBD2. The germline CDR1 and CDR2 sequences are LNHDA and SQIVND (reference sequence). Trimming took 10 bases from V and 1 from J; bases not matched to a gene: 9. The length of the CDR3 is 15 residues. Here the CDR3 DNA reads TGTGCCACCCGTGGACTAGCGGTCCCCCAAGAGACCCAGTACTTC. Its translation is CATRGLAVPQETQYF.

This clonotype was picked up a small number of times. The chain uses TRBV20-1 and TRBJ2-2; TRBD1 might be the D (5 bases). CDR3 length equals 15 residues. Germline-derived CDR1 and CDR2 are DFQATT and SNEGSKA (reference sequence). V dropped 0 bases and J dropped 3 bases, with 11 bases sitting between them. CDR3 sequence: CSARDSGADTGELFF. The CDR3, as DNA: TGCAGTGCTAGAGATAGTGGGGCGGACACCGGGGAGCTGTTTTTT.

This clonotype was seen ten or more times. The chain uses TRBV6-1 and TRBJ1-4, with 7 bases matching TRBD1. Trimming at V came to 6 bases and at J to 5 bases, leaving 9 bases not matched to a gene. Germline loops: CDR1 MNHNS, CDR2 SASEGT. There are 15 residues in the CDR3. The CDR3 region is CASRRQGLRNEKLFF. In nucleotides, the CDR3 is TGTGCCAGCAGGAGACAGGGCCTGAGGAATGAAAAACTGTTTTTT.

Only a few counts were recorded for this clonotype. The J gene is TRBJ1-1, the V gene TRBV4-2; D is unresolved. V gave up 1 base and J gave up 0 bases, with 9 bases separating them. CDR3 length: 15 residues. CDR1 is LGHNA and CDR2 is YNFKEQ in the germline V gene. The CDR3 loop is CASSQGVGMNTEAFF. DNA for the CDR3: TGTGCCAGCAGCCAAGGCGTGGGGATGAACACTGAAGCTTTCTTT.

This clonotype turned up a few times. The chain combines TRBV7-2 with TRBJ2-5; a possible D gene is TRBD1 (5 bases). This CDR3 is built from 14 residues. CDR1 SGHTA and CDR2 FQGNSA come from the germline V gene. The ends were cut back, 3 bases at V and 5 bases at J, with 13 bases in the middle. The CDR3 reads CASSFAQTAETQYF. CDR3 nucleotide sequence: TGTGCCAGCAGCTTTGCACAGACAGCGGAGACCCAGTACTTC. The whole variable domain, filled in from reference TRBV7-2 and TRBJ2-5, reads GAGVSQSPSNKVTEKGKDVELRCDPISGHTALYWYRQSLGQGLEFLIYFQGNSAPDKSGLPSDRFSAERTGGSVSTLTIQRTQQEDSAVYLCASSFAQTAETQYFGPGTRLLVL.

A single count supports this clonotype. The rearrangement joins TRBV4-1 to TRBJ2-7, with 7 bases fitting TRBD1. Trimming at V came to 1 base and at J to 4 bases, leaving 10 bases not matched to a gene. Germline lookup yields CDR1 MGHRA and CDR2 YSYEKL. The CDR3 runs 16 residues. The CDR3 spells CASSQVPTGSNYEQYF. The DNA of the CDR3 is TGCGCCAGCAGCCAAGTCCCGACAGGGAGTAATTACGAGCAGTACTTC.

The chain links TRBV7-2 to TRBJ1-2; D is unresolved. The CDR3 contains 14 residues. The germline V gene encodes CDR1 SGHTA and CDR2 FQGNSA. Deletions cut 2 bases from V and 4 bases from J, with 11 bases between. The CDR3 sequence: CASSLKSGTYGYTF. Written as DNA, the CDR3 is TGTGCCAGCAGCTTAAAGTCCGGTACCTATGGCTACACCTTC.

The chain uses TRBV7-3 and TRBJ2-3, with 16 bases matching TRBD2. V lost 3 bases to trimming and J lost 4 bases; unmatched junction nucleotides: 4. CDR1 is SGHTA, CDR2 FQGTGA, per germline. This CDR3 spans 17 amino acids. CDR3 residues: CASSLGLAGGLADTQYF. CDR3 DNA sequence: TGTGCCAGCAGCTTGGGACTAGCGGGGGGGCTAGCAGATACGCAGTATTTT.

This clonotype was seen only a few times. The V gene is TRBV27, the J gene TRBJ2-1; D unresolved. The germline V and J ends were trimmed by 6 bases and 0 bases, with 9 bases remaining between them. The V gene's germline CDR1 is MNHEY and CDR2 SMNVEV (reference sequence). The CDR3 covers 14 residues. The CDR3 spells CASRNDSSYNEQFF. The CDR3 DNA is TGTGCCAGCAGGAATGATAGCTCCTACAATGAGCAGTTCTTC.

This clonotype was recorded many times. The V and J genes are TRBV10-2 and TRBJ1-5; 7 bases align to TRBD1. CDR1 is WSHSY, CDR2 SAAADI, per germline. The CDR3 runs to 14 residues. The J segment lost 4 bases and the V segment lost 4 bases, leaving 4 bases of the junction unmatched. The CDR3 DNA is TGCGCCAGCAGTGCAGGGGGGGGAAATCAGCCCCAGCATTTT. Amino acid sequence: CASSAGGGNQPQHF.

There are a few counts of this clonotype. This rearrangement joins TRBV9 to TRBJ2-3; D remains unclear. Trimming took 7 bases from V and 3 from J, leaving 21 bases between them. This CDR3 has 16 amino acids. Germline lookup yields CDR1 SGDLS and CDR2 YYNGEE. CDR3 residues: CASGLPHSVGTDTQYF. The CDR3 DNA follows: TGTGCCAGCGGCCTCCCCCATTCGGTGGGGACAGATACGCAGTATTTT. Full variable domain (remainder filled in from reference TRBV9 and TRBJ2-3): DSGVTQTPKHLITATGQRVTLRCSPRSGDLSVYWYQQSLDQGLQFLIQYYNGEERAKGNILERFSAQQFPDLHSELNLSSLELGDSALYFCASGLPHSVGTDTQYFGPGTRLTVL.

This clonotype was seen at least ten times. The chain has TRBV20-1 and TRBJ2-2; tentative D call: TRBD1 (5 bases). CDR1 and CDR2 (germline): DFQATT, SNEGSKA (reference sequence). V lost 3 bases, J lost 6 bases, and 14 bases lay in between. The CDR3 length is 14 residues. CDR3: CSASNPRGAGELFF. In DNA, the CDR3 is TGCAGTGCTAGTAACCCAAGGGGCGCCGGGGAGCTGTTTTTT.

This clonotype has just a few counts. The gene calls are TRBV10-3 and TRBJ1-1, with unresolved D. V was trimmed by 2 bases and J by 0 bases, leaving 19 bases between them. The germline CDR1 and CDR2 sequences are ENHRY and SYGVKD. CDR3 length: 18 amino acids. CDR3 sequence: CAISEIDGSRLMNTEAFF. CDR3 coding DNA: TGTGCCATCAGTGAGATCGACGGGTCCCGATTAATGAACACTGAAGCTTTCTTT.

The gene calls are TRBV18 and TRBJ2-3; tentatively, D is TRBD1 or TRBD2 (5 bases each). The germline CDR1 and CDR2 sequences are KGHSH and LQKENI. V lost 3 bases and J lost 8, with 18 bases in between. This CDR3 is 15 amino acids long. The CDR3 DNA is TGTGCCAGCTCACCTCGAGTGGGGGTGGAAGTTACGCAGTATTTT. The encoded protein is CASSPRVGVEVTQYF.

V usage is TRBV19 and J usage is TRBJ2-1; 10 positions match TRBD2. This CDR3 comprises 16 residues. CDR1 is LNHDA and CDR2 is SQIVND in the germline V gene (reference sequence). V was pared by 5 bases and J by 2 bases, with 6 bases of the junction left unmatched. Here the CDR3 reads CASSLKRGGAYNEQFF. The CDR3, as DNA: TGTGCCAGTAGTCTTAAGCGGGGGGGGGCCTACAATGAGCAGTTCTTC.

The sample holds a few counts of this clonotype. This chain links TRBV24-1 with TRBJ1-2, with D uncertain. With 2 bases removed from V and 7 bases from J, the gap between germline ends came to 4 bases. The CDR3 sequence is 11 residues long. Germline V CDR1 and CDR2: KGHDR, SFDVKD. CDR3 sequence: CATSDSTGYTF. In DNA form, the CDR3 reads TGTGCCACCAGTGATTCGACTGGCTACACCTTC.

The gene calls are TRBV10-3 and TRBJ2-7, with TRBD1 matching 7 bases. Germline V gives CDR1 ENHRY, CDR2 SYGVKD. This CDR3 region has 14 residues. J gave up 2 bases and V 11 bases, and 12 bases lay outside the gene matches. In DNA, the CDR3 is TGTGCCGTACAGCAGGGGGATCCTCCCTACGAGCAGTACTTC. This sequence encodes CAVQQGDPPYEQYF.

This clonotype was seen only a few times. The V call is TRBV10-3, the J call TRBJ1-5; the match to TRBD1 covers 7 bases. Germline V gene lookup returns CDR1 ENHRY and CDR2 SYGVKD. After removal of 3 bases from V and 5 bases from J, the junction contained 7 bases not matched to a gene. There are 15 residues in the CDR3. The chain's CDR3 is CAISDGQGGDQPQHF. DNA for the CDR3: TGTGCCATCAGTGATGGGCAGGGGGGGGATCAGCCCCAGCATTTT.

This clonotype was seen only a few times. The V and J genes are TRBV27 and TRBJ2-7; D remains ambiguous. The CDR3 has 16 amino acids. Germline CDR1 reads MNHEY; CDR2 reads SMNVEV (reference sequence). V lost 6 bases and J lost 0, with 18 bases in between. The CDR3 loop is CASSIKGPPSSYEQYV. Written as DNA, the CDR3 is TGTGCCAGCAGCATTAAGGGTCCCCCCAGCTCCTACGAGCAGTACGTC.

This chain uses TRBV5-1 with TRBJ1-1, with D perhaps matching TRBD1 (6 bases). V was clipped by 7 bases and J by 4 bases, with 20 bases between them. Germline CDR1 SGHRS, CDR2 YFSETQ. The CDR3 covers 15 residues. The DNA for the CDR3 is TGCGCCAGCTCCTTTAACAGGGATGGGAGCACTGAAGCTTTCTTT. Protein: CASSFNRDGSTEAFF.

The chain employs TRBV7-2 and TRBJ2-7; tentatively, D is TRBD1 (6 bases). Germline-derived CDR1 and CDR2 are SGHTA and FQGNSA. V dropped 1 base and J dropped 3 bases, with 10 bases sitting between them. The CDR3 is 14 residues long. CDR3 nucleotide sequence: TGTGCCAGCAGCTTAGGACAGGCCTACTACGAGCAGTACTTC. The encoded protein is CASSLGQAYYEQYF. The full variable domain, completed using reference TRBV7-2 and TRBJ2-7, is GAGVSQSPSNKVTEKGKDVELRCDPISGHTALYWYRQSLGQGLEFLIYFQGNSAPDKSGLPSDRFSAERTGGSVSTLTIQRTQQEDSAVYLCASSLGQAYYEQYFGPGTRLTVT.

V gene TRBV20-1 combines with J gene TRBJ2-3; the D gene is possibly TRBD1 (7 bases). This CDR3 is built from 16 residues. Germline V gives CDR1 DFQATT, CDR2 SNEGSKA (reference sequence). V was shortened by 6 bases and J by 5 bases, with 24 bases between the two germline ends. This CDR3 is CSANSARRGPGDTQYF. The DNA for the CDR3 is TGCAGTGCCAACTCCGCGCGGAGGGGGCCGGGAGATACGCAGTATTTT.

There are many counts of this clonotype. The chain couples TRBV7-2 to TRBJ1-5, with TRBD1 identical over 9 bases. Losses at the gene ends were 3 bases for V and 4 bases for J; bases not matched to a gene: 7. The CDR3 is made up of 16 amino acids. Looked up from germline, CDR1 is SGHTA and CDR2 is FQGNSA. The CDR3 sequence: CASSLWTGARNQPQHF. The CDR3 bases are TGTGCCAGCAGCTTGTGGACAGGGGCTAGGAATCAGCCCCAGCATTTT.

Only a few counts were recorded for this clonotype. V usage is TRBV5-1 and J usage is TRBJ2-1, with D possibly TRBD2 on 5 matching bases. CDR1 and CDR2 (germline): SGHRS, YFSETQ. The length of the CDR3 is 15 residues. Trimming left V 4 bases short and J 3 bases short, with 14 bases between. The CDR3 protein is CASSDASWLYNEQFF. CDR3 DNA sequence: TGCGCCAGCAGCGACGCTAGCTGGCTCTACAATGAGCAGTTCTTC. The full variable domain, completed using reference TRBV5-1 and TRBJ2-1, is KAGVTQTPRYLIKTRGQQVTLSCSPISGHRSVSWYQQTPGQGLQFLFEYFSETQRNKGNFPGRFSGRQFSNSRSEMNVSTLELGDSALYLCASSDASWLYNEQFFGPGTRLTVL.

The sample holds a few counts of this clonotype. The chain's CDR3 is CASRGGSPNEKLFF. CDR3 nucleotide sequence: TGTGCCAGCAGGGGGGGAAGTCCTAATGAAAAACTGTTTTTT. The V gene is TRBV2, the J gene TRBJ1-4; D may be TRBD1 (5 bases). Germline V gene data show CDR1 as SNHLY and CDR2 as FYNNEI. The ends were cut back, 6 bases at V and 3 bases at J, with 11 bases in the middle. The CDR3 is 14 residues long. The complete variable domain, with remaining parts taken from reference TRBV2 and TRBJ1-4, reads EPEVTQTPSHQVTQMGQEVILRCVPISNHLYFYWYRQILGQKVEFLVSFYNNEISEKSEIFDDQFSVERPDGSNFTLKIRSTKLEDSAMYFCASRGGSPNEKLFFGSGTQLSVL.

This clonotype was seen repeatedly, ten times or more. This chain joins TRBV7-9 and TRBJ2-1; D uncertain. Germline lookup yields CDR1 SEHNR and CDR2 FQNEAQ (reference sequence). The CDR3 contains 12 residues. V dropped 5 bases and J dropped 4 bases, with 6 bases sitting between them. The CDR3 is CASSRRYNEQFF. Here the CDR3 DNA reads TGTGCCAGCAGCCGGCGATACAATGAGCAGTTCTTC.

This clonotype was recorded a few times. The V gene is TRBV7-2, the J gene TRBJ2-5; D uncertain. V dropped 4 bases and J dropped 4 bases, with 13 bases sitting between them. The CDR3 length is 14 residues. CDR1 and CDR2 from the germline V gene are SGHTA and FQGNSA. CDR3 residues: CASSSRRVAETQYF. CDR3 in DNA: TGTGCCAGCAGCTCCCGAAGGGTCGCAGAGACCCAGTACTTC.

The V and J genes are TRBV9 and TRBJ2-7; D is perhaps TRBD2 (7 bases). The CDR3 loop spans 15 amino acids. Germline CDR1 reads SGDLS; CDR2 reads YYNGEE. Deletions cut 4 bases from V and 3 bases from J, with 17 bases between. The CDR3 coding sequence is TGTGCCAGCAGCCCGTCCTGGGAGGGGGACTACGAGCAGTACTTC. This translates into CASSPSWEGDYEQYF.